A selection of T cell receptor beta chains follows, all from one sample in a study of technical replicates of blood from several donors. Sequencing used immunoSEQ multiplex PCR; TCRdb keeps in-frame clones, though not all of them. Of roughly 72,000 clones listed, approximately 94% were seen once; the top ten hold approximately 0.4%. The sample comprised T cells isolated from PBMCs. Every receptor here comes from a human donor in good health. The CDR3 runs from the conserved cysteine through the conserved F or W. Each record gives: CDR3 length, D gene, J gene, V gene, clone size, CDR3 DNA, CDR3 protein. A D gene is named only where the DNA matches it firmly. Clone size is shown for a subset of rows, as once, few, many or a class of expanded clone.

length: 15; D: -; J: TRBJ1-2; V: TRBV19; size: -; DNA: TGTGCCAGTAGTCCCGGGGGGGGCGCAGGCTATGGCTACACCTTC; CDR3: CASSPGGGAGYGYTF
length: 21; D: TRBD2; J: TRBJ2-4; V: TRBV9; size: -; DNA: TGTGCCAGCAGCGTGTCCGGGGGGATTACTAGCGGCCCGGGTCATGGAAACATTCAGTACTTC; CDR3: CASSVSGGITSGPGHGNIQYF
length: 13; D: -; J: TRBJ1-1; V: TRBV6-5; size: -; DNA: TGTGCCAGCAGTGAGACAGCTGACACTGAAGCTTTCTTT; CDR3: CASSETADTEAFF
length: 16; D: -; J: TRBJ1-1; V: TRBV15; size: -; DNA: TGTGCCACCAGCAGAGCTGACCGGGGTGAGGGCACTGAAGCTTTCTTT; CDR3: CATSRADRGEGTEAFF
length: 13; D: -; J: TRBJ2-1; V: TRBV5-1; size: once; DNA: TGCGCCAGCAGCTTGGGCGGAGACAATGAGCAGTTCTTC; CDR3: CASSLGGDNEQFF
length: 14; D: -; J: TRBJ1-2; V: TRBV19; size: -; DNA: TGTGCCAGTAGTTACGCGGGGGTTAACTATGGCTACACCTTC; CDR3: CASSYAGVNYGYTF
length: 11; D: -; J: TRBJ2-3; V: TRBV4-2; size: -; DNA: TGTGCCAGCAGTGCGCCAGATACGCAGTATTTT; CDR3: CASSAPDTQYF
length: 14; D: -; J: TRBJ1-5; V: TRBV28; size: -; DNA: TGTGCCAGCAGTTACATTGGTAGCAATCAGCCCCAGCATTTT; CDR3: CASSYIGSNQPQHF
length: 11; D: TRBD1; J: TRBJ1-1; V: TRBV20-1; size: -; DNA: TGCACCAGACAGGGGAACACTGAAGCTTTCTTT; CDR3: CTRQGNTEAFF
length: 13; D: -; J: TRBJ1-2; V: TRBV6-5; size: -; DNA: TGTGCCAGCAGCCGGACAGTTAACTATGGCTACACCTTC; CDR3: CASSRTVNYGYTF
length: 15; D: TRBD1; J: TRBJ1-1; V: TRBV10-3; size: -; DNA: TGTGCCATCAGTGGCAGACAGGGGTCGAACACTGAAGCTTTCTTT; CDR3: CAISGRQGSNTEAFF
length: 11; D: TRBD1; J: TRBJ2-1; V: TRBV29-1; size: -; DNA: TGCAGCGTTTACAGGGGGCATGAGCAGTTCTTC; CDR3: CSVYRGHEQFF
length: 15; D: -; J: TRBJ2-1; V: TRBV6-5; size: -; DNA: TGTGCCAGCAGTTACAGTGGGAGCTCCTACAATGGGCAGTTCTTC; CDR3: CASSYSGSSYNGQFF
length: 13; D: -; J: TRBJ1-2; V: TRBV7-3; size: few; DNA: TGTGCCAGCAGCTTAAAACTCGGGTATGGCTACACCTTC; CDR3: CASSLKLGYGYTF
length: 13; D: TRBD1; J: TRBJ1-3; V: TRBV30; size: -; DNA: TGTGCCTGGGATCCGGGACAGAGAAACACCATATATTTT; CDR3: CAWDPGQRNTIYF
length: 12; D: -; J: TRBJ2-7; V: TRBV5-1; size: once; DNA: TGCGCCAGCAGCTTGCAGGGCGGCGAGCAGTACTTC; CDR3: CASSLQGGEQYF
length: 14; D: -; J: TRBJ1-5; V: TRBV4-1; size: -; DNA: TGCGCCAGCAGCCAATCGGACGGGATACAGCCCCAGCATTTT; CDR3: CASSQSDGIQPQHF
length: 14; D: TRBD1; J: TRBJ1-1; V: TRBV7-9; size: -; DNA: TGTGCCAGCGGTAGACAGGGAGTGAACACTGAAGCTTTCTTT; CDR3: CASGRQGVNTEAFF
length: 15; D: -; J: TRBJ2-1; V: TRBV11-2; size: -; DNA: TGTGCCAGCAGCTTAGGCCTAGCAGTTAACAATGAGCAGTTCTTC; CDR3: CASSLGLAVNNEQFF
length: 13; D: -; J: TRBJ1-2; V: TRBV4-2; size: -; DNA: TGTGCCAGCAGCCAAGAAACACCATATGGCTACACCTTC; CDR3: CASSQETPYGYTF
length: 16; D: TRBD1; J: TRBJ1-1; V: TRBV5-4; size: -; DNA: TGTGCCAGCAGCTTGGGGACAGGGGGCATGAACACTGAAGCTTTCTTT; CDR3: CASSLGTGGMNTEAFF
length: 14; D: -; J: TRBJ1-4; V: TRBV15; size: -; DNA: TGTGCCACCAGCAGAGACAGGGCTGGTGAAAAACTGTTTTTT; CDR3: CATSRDRAGEKLFF
length: 18; D: TRBD1; J: TRBJ1-1; V: TRBV2; size: few; DNA: TGTGCCAGCAGTGAAGACAACCGGGACAGGGGAGGATACACTGAAGCTTTCTTT; CDR3: CASSEDNRDRGGYTEAFF
length: 16; D: -; J: TRBJ2-5; V: TRBV7-9; size: -; DNA: TGTGCCAGCAGCTCCACGGCTAGCGCCTACCAAGAGACCCAGTACTTC; CDR3: CASSSTASAYQETQYF
length: 12; D: TRBD1; J: TRBJ1-1; V: TRBV2; size: few; DNA: TGTGCCGTGGACAGGGGGACCACTGAAGCTTTCTTT; CDR3: CAVDRGTTEAFF
length: 14; D: TRBD2; J: TRBJ2-5; V: TRBV2; size: -; DNA: TGTGCCAGCACAATGAGCGGGAGCTTGGAGACCCAGTACTTC; CDR3: CASTMSGSLETQYF
length: 14; D: TRBD2; J: TRBJ2-7; V: TRBV19; size: -; DNA: TGTGCCAGTAGTCAAACCAGGACTAGCGTCGAGCAGTACTTC; CDR3: CASSQTRTSVEQYF
length: 13; D: TRBD1; J: TRBJ1-1; V: TRBV30; size: -; DNA: TGTGCCTGGATAAGTCAGGGGGAGAGAAAAGCTTTCTTT; CDR3: CAWISQGERKAFF
length: 14; D: TRBD1; J: TRBJ1-2; V: TRBV10-3; size: -; DNA: TGTGCCATCAGTGAGGGACAGGGGAGGTATGGCTACACCTTC; CDR3: CAISEGQGRYGYTF
length: 14; D: -; J: TRBJ1-3; V: TRBV6-1; size: once; DNA: TGTGCCAGCGGCCAGGGGCACTCTGGAAACACCATATATTTT; CDR3: CASGQGHSGNTIYF
length: 16; D: TRBD2; J: TRBJ2-7; V: TRBV6-6; size: -; DNA: TGTGCCAGCAGTTACTGGGAACTAGCGGTGGACTACGAGCAGTACTTC; CDR3: CASSYWELAVDYEQYF
length: 15; D: -; J: TRBJ1-1; V: TRBV19; size: -; DNA: TGTGCCAGTACCAACCTACTGACCAGGGTAACTGAAGCTTTCTTT; CDR3: CASTNLLTRVTEAFF
length: 15; D: -; J: TRBJ2-6; V: TRBV5-6; size: -; DNA: TGTGCCAGCAGCTTGACAGGGACTGGGGCCAACGTCCTGACTTTC; CDR3: CASSLTGTGANVLTF
length: 14; D: -; J: TRBJ1-2; V: TRBV7-9; size: -; DNA: TGTGCCAGCAGCTCGTCCACGGCTAACTATGGCTACACCTTC; CDR3: CASSSSTANYGYTF
length: 14; D: -; J: TRBJ2-7; V: TRBV7-2; size: -; DNA: TGTGCCAGCAGCTTTTCCGGACAGTCCTACGAGCAGTACTTC; CDR3: CASSFSGQSYEQYF
length: 15; D: -; J: TRBJ2-7; V: TRBV6-5; size: -; DNA: TGTGCCAGCAGTTTAAACTTCTGGGCATCCTACGAGCAGTACTTC; CDR3: CASSLNFWASYEQYF
length: 16; D: TRBD2; J: TRBJ2-5; V: TRBV11-1; size: -; DNA: TGTGCCAGCAGCCTGGGGACTAGCGGGCACCAAGAGACCCAGTACTTC; CDR3: CASSLGTSGHQETQYF
length: 13; D: -; J: TRBJ2-7; V: TRBV7-9; size: -; DNA: TGTGCCAGCAGCTCTACGACGAATAGGGGAAAGTACTTC; CDR3: CASSSTTNRGKYF
length: 15; D: -; J: TRBJ2-7; V: TRBV11-2; size: once; DNA: TGTGCCAGCAGCCTGGGGCCTAGCGACTCCTACGAGCAGTACTTC; CDR3: CASSLGPSDSYEQYF
length: 15; D: TRBD2; J: TRBJ2-6; V: TRBV29-1; size: -; DNA: TGCAGCGTAATACTAGCGATCTCTGGGGCCAACGTCCTGACTTTC; CDR3: CSVILAISGANVLTF
length: 17; D: -; J: TRBJ2-2; V: TRBV21-1; size: -; DNA: TGTGCCAGCAGCAAAAGAGGGCAGACCGCGAACACCGGGGAGCTGTTTTTT; CDR3: CASSKRGQTANTGELFF
length: 15; D: TRBD2; J: TRBJ2-7; V: TRBV29-1; size: -; DNA: TGCAGCGTTGAACTTGACGAGCGGGAGGACTACGAGCAGTACTTC; CDR3: CSVELDEREDYEQYF
length: 15; D: TRBD1; J: TRBJ2-7; V: TRBV11-3; size: -; DNA: TGTGCCAGCAGCGCTGCAGGGGGCGACGTAGGTGAGCAGTACTTC; CDR3: CASSAAGGDVGEQYF
length: 19; D: TRBD1; J: TRBJ1-1; V: TRBV13; size: -; DNA: TGTGCCAGCAGCTTACCCCGAGGAGGGGGCGAGTTGATGAACACTGAAGCTTTCTTT; CDR3: CASSLPRGGGELMNTEAFF
length: 11; D: -; J: TRBJ2-1; V: TRBV6-5; size: -; DNA: TGTGCCAGCAGTTACTCGGGCCGGCGGTTCTTC; CDR3: CASSYSGRRFF
length: 13; D: TRBD1; J: TRBJ2-7; V: TRBV2; size: -; DNA: TGTGCCAGCGGGACAGACACCTTCTACGAGCAGTACTTC; CDR3: CASGTDTFYEQYF
length: 15; D: -; J: TRBJ2-7; V: TRBV6-5; size: -; DNA: TGTGCCAGCAGTTACTCCTACCTAGCTTCCTACGAGCAGTACTTC; CDR3: CASSYSYLASYEQYF